The next 23 T cell receptor beta chains were all read from a single sample in a study of Ad26.COV2.S vaccination and SARS-CoV-2 variants. The data were produced by immunoSEQ multiplex PCR, yet TCRdb's version contains in-frame clones alone and is incomplete. The repertoire holds about 350,000 clones, 65% to 90% seen once, with around 11% in the top ten. Noted treatment: about 20 received Ad26.COV2.S at low or high dose, single or two shots; about 5 received placebo; per-sample allocation not given. Samples came from day 63 after the first vaccine or placebo injection. The specimen was peripheral blood, collected in a trial of Ad26.COV2.S vaccine versus placebo. These receptors originate from a person aged 18-60 years who received the Ad26.COV2.S COVID-19 vaccine or a placebo.

The V call is TRBV27, the J call TRBJ2-4; TRBD1 matches at 9 bases. The germline CDR1 and CDR2 sequences are MNHEY and SMNVEV (reference sequence). Germline trimming cut 5 bases from V and 1 base from J; bases unmatched to any gene: 6. The CDR3 is 16 amino acids. The CDR3 DNA follows: TGTGCCAGCAGTCCCGGGACAGGGTTTGCCAAAAACATTCAGTACTTC. Translating it yields CASSPGTGFAKNIQYF.

This clone appeared a few times. The chain has TRBV27 and TRBJ2-2, with D perhaps assigned TRBD1 or TRBD2 (6 bases each). CDR3 length: 15 amino acids. The V end was cut by 3 bases, the J end by 4 bases, with 12 bases between. Germline CDR1 reads MNHEY; CDR2 reads SMNVEV (reference sequence). CDR3 amino acids: CASSFRGGSTGELFF. The CDR3 DNA follows: TGTGCCAGCAGTTTCCGAGGGGGGAGCACCGGGGAGCTGTTTTTT.

The rearrangement uses TRBV29-1 and TRBJ2-7, with D perhaps TRBD1 (5 bases). The germline V and J ends were trimmed by 4 bases and 0 bases, with 7 bases remaining between them. This CDR3 region has 12 residues. CDR1 SQVTM and CDR2 ANQGSEA come from the germline V gene. DNA of the CDR3: TGCAGCGTTGGCAGGGCCTCCTACGAGCAGTACTTC. Protein sequence: CSVGRASYEQYF.

Only one count was recorded for this clone. This chain joins TRBV27 and TRBJ2-7; D call uncertain. The CDR3 totals 15 residues. V was trimmed by 2 bases and J by 2 bases, leaving 13 bases between them. Germline V gives CDR1 MNHEY, CDR2 SMNVEV (reference sequence). As DNA, the CDR3 is TGTGCCAGCAGTTTAGCGCACGGGCCTACCTACGAGCAGTACTTC. Translated: CASSLAHGPTYEQYF.

In nucleotides, the CDR3 is TGTGCCAGCAGCTTAGTAGCGGGGGCGATCACAGATACGCAGTATTTT. Its protein is CASSLVAGAITDTQYF. The V gene is TRBV11-2, the J gene TRBJ2-3; 9 nucleotides line up with TRBD2. V lost 1 base, J lost 2 bases, and 4 bases stayed unmatched. Germline V gene data show CDR1 as SGHAT and CDR2 as FQNNGV. The CDR3 contains 16 residues.

CDR3 amino acids: CASSRRLGGEKLFF. Here the CDR3 DNA reads TGCGCCAGCAGCCGGCGACTAGGGGGCGAAAAACTGTTTTTT. The chain uses TRBV4-1 and TRBJ1-4, with TRBD1 matching over 7 bases. V dropped 4 bases and J dropped 8; count of bases not matched to a gene: 7. This CDR3 is 14 amino acids long. Per the germline V gene, CDR1 is MGHRA and CDR2 is YSYEKL.

This clone was observed a few times. This chain joins TRBV6-6 and TRBJ2-2; D unclear. The ends were cut back, 2 bases at V and 5 bases at J, with 6 bases in the middle. The length of the CDR3 is 13 residues. Germline values: CDR1 MNHNY, CDR2 SVGAGI (reference sequence). This CDR3 is CASSYEDTGELFF. The CDR3 DNA is TGTGCCAGCAGTTACGAGGATACCGGGGAGCTGTTTTTT.

The V call is TRBV7-9, the J call TRBJ2-1, with a possible D match to TRBD1 (5 bases). In germline, CDR1 is SEHNR, CDR2 FQNEAQ (reference sequence). The V end lost 4 bases, the J end lost 0 bases, and 19 bases lay between the germline ends. The CDR3 sequence is 18 residues long. The CDR3 DNA follows: TGTGCCAGCAGCTCCCTAGGGGCCAGGGCGTCCTCCTACAATGAGCAGTTCTTC. Protein: CASSSLGARASSYNEQFF.

This rearrangement joins TRBV2 to TRBJ1-6; D remains unclear. V was clipped by 2 bases and J by 7 bases, with 6 bases between them. Germline V lookup: CDR1 SNHLY, CDR2 FYNNEI. The CDR3 has 13 amino acids. CDR3 bases: TGTGCCAGCAGTGAATTACCGAATTCACCCCTCCACTTT. It yields the protein CASSELPNSPLHF.

In its sample, this clone was seen once. V gene TRBV9 combines with J gene TRBJ2-2; 7 bases map to TRBD2. J lost 9 bases, V lost 2 bases, and 10 bases had no gene match. Germline CDR1 is SGDLS and CDR2 is YYNGEE. The CDR3 sequence is 15 residues long. This chain's CDR3 is CASSVGLAGDRELFF. The CDR3 bases are TGTGCCAGCAGCGTGGGATTGGCGGGAGACAGGGAGCTGTTTTTT.

The chain recombines TRBV28 with TRBJ1-1; 7 bases are shared with TRBD1. V lost 4 bases to trimming and J lost 0 bases; unmatched junction nucleotides: 2. Per germline, CDR1 MDHEN and CDR2 SYDVKM. This CDR3 contains 14 residues. The CDR3 sequence is CASSSGQVNTEAFF. CDR3 DNA sequence: TGTGCCAGCAGTTCCGGACAGGTGAACACTGAAGCTTTCTTT.

The chain combines TRBV9 with TRBJ1-2; D is undetermined. CDR1 is SGDLS and CDR2 is YYNGEE in the germline V gene. CDR3 size: 14 residues. The V end was cut by 5 bases, the J end by 6 bases, with 17 bases between. The chain's CDR3 is CASSPTLDADGYTF. The DNA of the CDR3 is TGTGCCAGCAGTCCAACACTTGACGCTGATGGCTACACCTTC. The whole variable domain, remainder taken from reference TRBV9 and TRBJ1-2, is DSGVTQTPKHLITATGQRVTLRCSPRSGDLSVYWYQQSLDQGLQFLIQYYNGEERAKGNILERFSAQQFPDLHSELNLSSLELGDSALYFCASSPTLDADGYTFGSGTRLTVV.

This chain links TRBV4-2 with TRBJ1-6; D not certain. The CDR3 sequence is 16 residues long. Trimming took 3 bases from V and 10 from J, leaving 19 bases between them. The germline V gene encodes CDR1 LGHNA and CDR2 YNFKEQ. CDR3 protein: CASSQGRGPTDSPLHF. For the CDR3, the DNA is TGTGCCAGCAGCCAGGGGAGAGGTCCCACAGACTCACCCCTCCACTTT.

The chain carries TRBV6-5 and TRBJ2-3, with D possibly matching TRBD2 (5 bases). Germline loops: CDR1 MNHEY, CDR2 SVGAGI. CDR3 length: 15 amino acids. Trimming shortened V by 0 bases and J by 5 bases, and 12 bases separated the two germline ends. The CDR3 nucleotides read TGTGCCAGCAGTTACTCAGGAGACGAGGGAGATACGCAGTATTTT. It specifies CASSYSGDEGDTQYF.

The V gene is TRBV27, the J gene TRBJ1-1; D is unresolved. Trimming removed 2 bases at V and 0 bases at J, with 7 bases between. Looked up from germline, CDR1 is MNHEY and CDR2 is SMNVEV (reference sequence). This CDR3 comprises 14 residues. This chain's CDR3 is CASSLGLMNTEAFF. The CDR3 region has the DNA TGTGCCAGCAGTTTAGGCCTCATGAACACTGAAGCTTTCTTT.

V is TRBV2 and J is TRBJ2-3; maybe TRBD2 (6 bases). Trimming stripped 0 bases from V and 5 bases from J, with 18 bases between. The length of the CDR3 is 17 residues. Germline CDR1 and CDR2: SNHLY and FYNNEI. For the CDR3, the DNA is TGTGCCAGCAGTGAAGCGCGTCTTGTGGAGGGTAGAGATACGCAGTATTTT. It specifies CASSEARLVEGRDTQYF.

The chain recombines TRBV5-4 with TRBJ1-1; 7 bases are shared with TRBD1. This CDR3 comprises 15 residues. Looked up from germline, CDR1 is SGHNT and CDR2 is YYREEE (reference sequence). The J segment lost 2 bases and the V segment lost 2 bases, leaving 6 bases of the junction unmatched. In DNA form, the CDR3 reads TGTGCCAGCAGCTTAGCTGGGACAGCTAACACTGAAGCTTTCTTT. This sequence encodes CASSLAGTANTEAFF.

The genes are TRBV18 and TRBJ2-1; 11 bases fit TRBD2. V lost 5 bases, J lost 7 bases, and 10 bases stayed unmatched. In germline, CDR1 is KGHSH, CDR2 LQKENI. The CDR3 consists of 16 residues. The CDR3 loop is CASSMIAGGNENEQFF. The DNA of the CDR3 is TGTGCCAGCTCAATGATAGCGGGAGGGAATGAGAATGAGCAGTTCTTC.

The J gene is TRBJ1-5, the V gene TRBV6-2 or TRBV6-3, with 7 bases identical to TRBD1. Germline V CDR1 and CDR2: MNHEY, SVGEGT. This CDR3 spans 16 amino acids. V lost 6 bases to trimming and J lost 3 bases; unmatched junction nucleotides: 11. The CDR3 reads CASSRLRTGNNQPQHF. DNA for the CDR3: TGTGCCAGCAGCCGGCTCCGGACAGGAAACAATCAGCCCCAGCATTTT.

The rearrangement joins TRBV28 to TRBJ1-3; the D is unclear. The germline V gene has CDR1 MDHEN and CDR2 SYDVKM. Trimming stripped 7 bases from V and 3 bases from J, with 7 bases between. CDR3 length equals 12 residues. CDR3: CASTDVGNTIYF. The CDR3 DNA follows: TGTGCCAGCACTGACGTTGGAAACACCATATATTTT.

This chain connects TRBV19 to TRBJ1-1, with D possibly being TRBD1 (5 bases). V was trimmed by 3 bases and J by 0 bases, leaving 14 bases between them. There are 16 residues in the CDR3. CDR1 is LNHDA, CDR2 SQIVND, per germline (reference sequence). CDR3 in amino acids: CASSIVGTYLNTEAFF. CDR3 in DNA: TGTGCCAGTAGTATCGTGGGGACTTATCTGAACACTGAAGCTTTCTTT.

The J gene is TRBJ1-4, the V gene TRBV7-9, with D uncertain. The germline V gene encodes CDR1 SEHNR and CDR2 FQNEAQ (reference sequence). V gave up 3 bases and J gave up 4 bases, with 3 bases separating them. This CDR3 spans 12 amino acids. Written as DNA, the CDR3 is TGTGCCAGCAGCTTCTTTAATGAAAAACTGTTTTTT. It specifies CASSFFNEKLFF.

The rearrangement uses TRBV11-2 and TRBJ2-1; tentatively, D is TRBD2 (6 bases). The CDR3 length is 15 residues. Germline CDR1 SGHAT, CDR2 FQNNGV. V was clipped by 10 bases and J by 5 bases, with 21 bases between them. The CDR3 DNA reads as TGTGCCACGGCTAGCGAATCGTGGGATGACAATGAGCAGTTCTTC. Encoded protein: CATASESWDDNEQFF.